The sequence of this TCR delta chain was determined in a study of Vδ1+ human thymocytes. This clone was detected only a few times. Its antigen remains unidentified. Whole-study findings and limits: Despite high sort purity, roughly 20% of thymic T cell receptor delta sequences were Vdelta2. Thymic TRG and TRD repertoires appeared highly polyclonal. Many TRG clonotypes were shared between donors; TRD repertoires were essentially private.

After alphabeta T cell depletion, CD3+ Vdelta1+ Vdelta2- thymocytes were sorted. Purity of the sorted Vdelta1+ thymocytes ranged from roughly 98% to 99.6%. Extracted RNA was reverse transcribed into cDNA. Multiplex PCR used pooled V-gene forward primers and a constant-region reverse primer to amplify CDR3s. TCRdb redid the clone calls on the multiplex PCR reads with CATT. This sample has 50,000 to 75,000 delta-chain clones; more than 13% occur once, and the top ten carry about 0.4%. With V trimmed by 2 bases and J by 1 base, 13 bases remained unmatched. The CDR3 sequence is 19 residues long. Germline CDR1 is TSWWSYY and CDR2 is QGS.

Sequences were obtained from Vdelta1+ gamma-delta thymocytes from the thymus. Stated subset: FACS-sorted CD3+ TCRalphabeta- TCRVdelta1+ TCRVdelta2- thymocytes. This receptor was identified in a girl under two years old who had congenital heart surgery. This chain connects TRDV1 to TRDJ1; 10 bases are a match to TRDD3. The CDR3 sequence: CALGEGRAGGYTGTDKLIF. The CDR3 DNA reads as TGTGCTCTTGGGGAAGGACGGGCTGGGGGATATACTGGCACCGATAAACTCATCTTT.